The clone carrying this T cell receptor beta chain came up a few times. Its antigen is still unknown. Germline loops: CDR1 MNHGY, CDR2 SAAAGT. CDR3 length: 15 amino acids. After removal of 7 bases from V and 5 bases from J, the junction contained 9 bases not matched to a gene. The primer mix had 60 Vbeta and 13 Jbeta primers. The table came from immunoSEQ multiplex PCR; TCRdb's copy has only in-frame clones and leaves some out. Here the sample spans about 190,000 clones, 80% to 85% being singletons. This record comes from a study of cytomegalovirus exposure and HLA in healthy donors. Whole-study context: Out of 398 genotyped donors, about 76% belonged to the Caucasian-associated ancestry cluster. General study results and limits: Follow-up analysis later connected one missense variant in DCLRE1C with trimming of TCR beta V- and J-genes. Later analysis showed TCR association rates varying by HLA locus, highest for DRB1 and lowest for HLA-C.

The sample consisted of PBMCs. The V call is TRBV6-8, the J call TRBJ2-1; TRBD1 aligns across 9 bases. This TCR was recovered from a woman between 18 and 30 years old in good health and CMV-seropositive. CDR3 sequence (DNA): TGTGCCAGCAAGGGGGACAGGGACCCAAACAATGAGCAGTTCTTC. Protein: CASKGDRDPNNEQFF.